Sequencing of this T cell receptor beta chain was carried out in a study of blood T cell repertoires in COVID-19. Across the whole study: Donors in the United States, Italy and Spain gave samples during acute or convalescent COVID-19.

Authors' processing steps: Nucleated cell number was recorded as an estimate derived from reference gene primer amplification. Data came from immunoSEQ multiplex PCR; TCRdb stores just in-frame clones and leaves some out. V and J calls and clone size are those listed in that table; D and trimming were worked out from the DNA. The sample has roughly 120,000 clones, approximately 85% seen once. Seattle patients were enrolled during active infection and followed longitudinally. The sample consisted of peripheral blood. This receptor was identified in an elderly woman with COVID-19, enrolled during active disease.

CDR3 residues: CASSIDLGLERNEQFF. CDR3 nucleotides: TGTGCCAGTAGTATAGACCTGGGACTAGAACGTAATGAGCAGTTCTTC. This chain connects TRBV19 to TRBJ2-1, with 8 bases fitting TRBD2. CDR1 is LNHDA, CDR2 SQIVND, per germline (reference sequence). With V trimmed by 0 bases and J by 7 bases, 8 bases remained unmatched. The CDR3 has 16 residues.